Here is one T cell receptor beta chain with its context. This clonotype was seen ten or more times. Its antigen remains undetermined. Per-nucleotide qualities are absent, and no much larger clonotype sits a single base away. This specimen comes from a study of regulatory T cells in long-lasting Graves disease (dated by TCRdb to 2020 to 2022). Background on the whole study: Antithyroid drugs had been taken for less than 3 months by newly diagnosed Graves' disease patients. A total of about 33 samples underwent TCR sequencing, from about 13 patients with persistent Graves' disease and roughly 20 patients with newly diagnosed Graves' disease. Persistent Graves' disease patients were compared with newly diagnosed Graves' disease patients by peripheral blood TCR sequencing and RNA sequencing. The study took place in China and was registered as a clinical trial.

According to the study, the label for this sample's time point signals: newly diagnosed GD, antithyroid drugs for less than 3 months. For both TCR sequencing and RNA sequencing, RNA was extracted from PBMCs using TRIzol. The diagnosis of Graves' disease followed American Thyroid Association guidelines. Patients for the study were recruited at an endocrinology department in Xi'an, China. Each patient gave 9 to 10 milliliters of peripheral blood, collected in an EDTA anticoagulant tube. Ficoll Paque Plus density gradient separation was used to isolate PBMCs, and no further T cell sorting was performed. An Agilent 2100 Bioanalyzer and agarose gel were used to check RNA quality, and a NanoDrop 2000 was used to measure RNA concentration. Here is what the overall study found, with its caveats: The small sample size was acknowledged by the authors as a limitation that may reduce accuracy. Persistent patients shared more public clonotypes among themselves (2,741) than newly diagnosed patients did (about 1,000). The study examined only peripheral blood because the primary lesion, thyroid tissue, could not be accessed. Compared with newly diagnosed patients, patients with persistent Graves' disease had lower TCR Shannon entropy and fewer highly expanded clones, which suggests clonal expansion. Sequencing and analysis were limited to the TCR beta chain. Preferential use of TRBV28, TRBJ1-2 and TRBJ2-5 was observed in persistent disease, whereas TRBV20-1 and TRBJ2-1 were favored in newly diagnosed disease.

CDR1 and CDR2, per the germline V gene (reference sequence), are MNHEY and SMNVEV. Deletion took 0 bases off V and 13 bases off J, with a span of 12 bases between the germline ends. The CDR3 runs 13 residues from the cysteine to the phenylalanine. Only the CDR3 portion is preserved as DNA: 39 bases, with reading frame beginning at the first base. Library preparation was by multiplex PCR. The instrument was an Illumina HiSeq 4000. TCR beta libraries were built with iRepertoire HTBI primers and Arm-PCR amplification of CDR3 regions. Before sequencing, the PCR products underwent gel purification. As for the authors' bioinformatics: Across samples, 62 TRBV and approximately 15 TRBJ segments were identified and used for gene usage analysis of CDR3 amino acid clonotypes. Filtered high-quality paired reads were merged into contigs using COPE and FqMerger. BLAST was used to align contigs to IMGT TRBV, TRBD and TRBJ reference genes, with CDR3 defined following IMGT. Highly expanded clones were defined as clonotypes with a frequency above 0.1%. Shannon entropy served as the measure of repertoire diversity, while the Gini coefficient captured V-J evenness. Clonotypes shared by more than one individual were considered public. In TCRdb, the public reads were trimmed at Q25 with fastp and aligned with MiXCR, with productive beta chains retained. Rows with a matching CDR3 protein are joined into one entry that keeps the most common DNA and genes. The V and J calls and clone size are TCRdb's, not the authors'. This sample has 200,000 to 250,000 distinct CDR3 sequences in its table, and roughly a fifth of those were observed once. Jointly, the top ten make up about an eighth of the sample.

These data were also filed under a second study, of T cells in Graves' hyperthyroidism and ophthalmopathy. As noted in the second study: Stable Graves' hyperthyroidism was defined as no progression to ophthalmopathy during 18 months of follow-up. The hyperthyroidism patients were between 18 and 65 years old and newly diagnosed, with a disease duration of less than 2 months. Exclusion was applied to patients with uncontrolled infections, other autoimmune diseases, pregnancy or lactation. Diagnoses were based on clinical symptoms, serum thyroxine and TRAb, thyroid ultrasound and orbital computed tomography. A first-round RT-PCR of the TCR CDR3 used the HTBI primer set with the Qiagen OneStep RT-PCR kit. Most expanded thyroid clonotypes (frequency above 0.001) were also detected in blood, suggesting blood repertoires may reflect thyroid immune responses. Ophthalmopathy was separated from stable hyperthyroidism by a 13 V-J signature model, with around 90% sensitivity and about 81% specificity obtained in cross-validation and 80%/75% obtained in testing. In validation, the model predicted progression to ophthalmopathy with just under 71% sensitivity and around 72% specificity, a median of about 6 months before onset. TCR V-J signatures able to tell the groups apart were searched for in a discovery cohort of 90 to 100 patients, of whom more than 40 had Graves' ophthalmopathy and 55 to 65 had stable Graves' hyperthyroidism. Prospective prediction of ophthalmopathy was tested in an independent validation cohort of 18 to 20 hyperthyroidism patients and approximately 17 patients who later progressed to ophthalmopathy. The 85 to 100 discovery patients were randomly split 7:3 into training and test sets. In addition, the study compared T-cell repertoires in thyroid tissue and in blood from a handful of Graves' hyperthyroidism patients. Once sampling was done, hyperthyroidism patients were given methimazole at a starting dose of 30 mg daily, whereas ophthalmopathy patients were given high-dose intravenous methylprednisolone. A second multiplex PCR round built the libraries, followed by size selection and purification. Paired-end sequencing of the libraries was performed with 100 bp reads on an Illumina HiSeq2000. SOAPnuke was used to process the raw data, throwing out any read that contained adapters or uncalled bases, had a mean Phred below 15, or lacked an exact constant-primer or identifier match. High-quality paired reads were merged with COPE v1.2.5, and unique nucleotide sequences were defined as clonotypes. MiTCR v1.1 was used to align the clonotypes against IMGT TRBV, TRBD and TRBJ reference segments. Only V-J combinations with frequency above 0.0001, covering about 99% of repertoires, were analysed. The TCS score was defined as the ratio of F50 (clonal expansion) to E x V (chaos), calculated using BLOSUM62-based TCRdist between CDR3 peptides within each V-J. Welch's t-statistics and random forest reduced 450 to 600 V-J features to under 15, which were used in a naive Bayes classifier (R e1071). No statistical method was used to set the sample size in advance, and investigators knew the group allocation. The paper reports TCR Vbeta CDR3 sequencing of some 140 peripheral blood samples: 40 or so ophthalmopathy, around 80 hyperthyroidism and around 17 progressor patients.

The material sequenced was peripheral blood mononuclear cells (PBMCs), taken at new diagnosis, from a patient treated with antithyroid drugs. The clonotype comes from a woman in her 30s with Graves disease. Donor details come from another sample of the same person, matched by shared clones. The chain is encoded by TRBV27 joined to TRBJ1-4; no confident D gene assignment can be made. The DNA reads TGTGCCAGCAGTTTATCACCGGGTTCGGGACTGTTTTTT. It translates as CASSLSPGSGLFF.